This TCR beta chain was recovered during a study of graft-versus-host responses after intestinal transplantation. Overall study: Each patient got anti-thymocyte globulin induction, then tacrolimus and steroids for approximately 3 years. General study findings and limits: Some GvH clones were seen earlier in gut or blood, suggesting intestinal origin. Circulating GvH clones peaking coincided with falling HvG clones soon after transplant.

The germline V gene has CDR1 MGHRA and CDR2 YSYEKL. The CDR3 totals 16 residues. Trimming removed 1 base from V and 7 bases from J, with 17 bases in between. A remark on this clone: Its antigen is still unknown.

Sequencing used immunoSEQ multiplex PCR; TCRdb keeps in-frame clones, though not all of them. The top ten hold 0.7% to 0.85% of the sample, which has fewer than 30,000 clones, about 92% seen once. J is TRBJ2-1 and V is TRBV4-1; maybe TRBD2 (5 bases). The sample here was PBMCs, taken approximately 69 days after intestinal transplant. The sequence was collected from a human patient who received an intestinal transplant, so some T cells may come from the graft donor. The CDR3 nucleotides read TGCGCCAGCAGCCAAGTAACCTTCACTAGGGTAAATGAGCAGTTCTTC. Protein sequence: CASSQVTFTRVNEQFF.